A selection of T cell receptor beta chains follows, all from one sample in a study of Graves' ophthalmopathy and Graves' hyperthyroidism. MiXCR, run by TCRdb on the multiplex PCR reads, gives a single entry per CDR3 protein. The data hold 600,000 to 650,000 distinct CDR3 sequences, with 22% observed a single time. Sequencing was carried out using peripheral blood. These TCRs come from a woman younger than 30 with stable Graves' hyperthyroidism. Some clones in this sample may be carry-over from other donors' samples. Each CDR3 is given with its conserved first and last residue. The D gene is left open where the match is weak. For some rows the clone size is stated as once, few or many, or as a class when expanded; others skip it.

-,TRBV6-1,TRBJ2-2,13,-,TGTGCCAGCAGCCCAACAGGGCCCGGGGAGCTGTTTTTT,CASSPTGPGELFF
-,TRBV18,TRBJ1-1,13,TRBD1,TGTGCCAGCTCACCGGGACAGAGTACTGAAGCTTTCTTT,CASSPGQSTEAFF
-,TRBV12-3/TRBV12-4,TRBJ2-7,15,TRBD2,TGTGCCAGCAGTTCCATCCGGGACTACCTCTACGAGCAGTACTTC,CASSSIRDYLYEQYF
once,TRBV7-9,TRBJ2-7,14,-,TGTGCCAGCAGCCATTCGGGACTCCTCAGCGAGCAGTACTTC,CASSHSGLLSEQYF
few,TRBV19,TRBJ1-1,17,-,TGTGCCAGTACCGATCACTACTGGGGATACATGAACACTGAAGCTTTCTTT,CASTDHYWGYMNTEAFF
many,TRBV27,TRBJ1-2,13,-,TGTGCCAGCAGTTTATTAGGCGGACTTGGCTACACCTTC,CASSLLGGLGYTF
-,TRBV6-5,TRBJ1-1,16,-,TGTGCCAGCAGTTCCTCCCGACAGTTCCTGAACACTGAAGCTTTCTTT,CASSSSRQFLNTEAFF
many,TRBV5-1,TRBJ1-1,16,-,TGCGCCAGCAGCTTGGAGGCTCGGGTTGTGAACACTGAAGCTTTCTTT,CASSLEARVVNTEAFF
-,TRBV5-1,TRBJ1-6,15,-,TGCGCCAGCAGCCGGACGGAGGGTTATAATTCACCCCTCCACTTT,CASSRTEGYNSPLHF
many,TRBV28,TRBJ1-6,14,TRBD1,TGTGCCAGCAGGACAGGGTCCTATAATTCACCCCTCCACTTT,CASRTGSYNSPLHF
-,TRBV30,TRBJ1-5,14,-,TGTGCCTGGTCCGGGACACTCACGAATCAGCCCCAGCATTTT,CAWSGTLTNQPQHF
many,TRBV11-2,TRBJ1-2,14,-,TGTGCCAGCAGCCACCACCCAGGGGCAGGGGGCTACACCTTC,CASSHHPGAGGYTF
many,TRBV12-3/TRBV12-4,TRBJ1-1,13,-,TGTGCCAGCAGTGATACAGGGAACACTGAAGCTTTCTTT,CASSDTGNTEAFF
many,TRBV9,TRBJ1-6,14,TRBD1,TGTGCCAGCAGCGTTGGACAGGAGAATTCACCCCTCCACTTT,CASSVGQENSPLHF
many,TRBV12-3/TRBV12-4,TRBJ1-2,14,-,TGTGCCAGCAGTTTTGCAGGGAAAAGTTATGGCTACACCTTC,CASSFAGKSYGYTF
few,TRBV2,TRBJ2-5,11,-,TGTGCCACCAGGTCGGAGGAGACCCAGTACTTC,CATRSEETQYF
many,TRBV3-1,TRBJ1-1,13,-,TGTGCCAGCAGCCTTCAGACAGCCAGGGAAGCTTTCTTT,CASSLQTAREAFF
many,TRBV20-1,TRBJ1-2,12,-,TGCAGTGCTCGGGACGGTAACTATGGCTACACCTTC,CSARDGNYGYTF
once,TRBV7-9,TRBJ2-7,14,TRBD1,TGTGCCAGCAGCTTGGTCAGGGGGCAGGACGAGCAGTACTTC,CASSLVRGQDEQYF
-,TRBV20-1,TRBJ1-2,13,-,TGCAGTGCTAGAGATCTCAGGGGCTATGGCTACACCTTC,CSARDLRGYGYTF
many,TRBV11-2,TRBJ1-2,15,TRBD1,TGTGCCAGCAGCTTAGTGCCAGGGGGCCACTATGGCTACACCTTC,CASSLVPGGHYGYTF
few,TRBV6-1,TRBJ2-7,15,TRBD2,TGTGCCAGCAGTGAAGTAGCGGGGGGTCAGGACGAGCAGTACTTC,CASSEVAGGQDEQYF
many,TRBV30,TRBJ1-1,11,-,TGTGCCTATTCAACGGTGGATGAAGCTTTCTTT,CAYSTVDEAFF
many,TRBV6-1,TRBJ1-1,14,TRBD1,TGTGCCAGCAGTGACAGGGGGCCGTTCACTGAAGCTTTCTTT,CASSDRGPFTEAFF
-,TRBV10-3,TRBJ2-7,14,-,TGTGCCATCAGTTCACCAGGACAGAACTACGAGCAGTACTTC,CAISSPGQNYEQYF
few,TRBV20-1,TRBJ1-2,12,TRBD1,TGCAGTGCTCCGGAGGGGGCCTTTGGCTACACCTTC,CSAPEGAFGYTF
once,TRBV20-1,TRBJ2-5,13,TRBD1,TGCAGTGCGGACAGGGACTTAGAAGAGACCCAGTACTTC,CSADRDLEETQYF
few,TRBV6-1,TRBJ2-7,12,-,TGTGCCAGCAATCAACCAGGGTACGAGCAGTACTTC,CASNQPGYEQYF
-,TRBV20-1,TRBJ1-2,14,TRBD1,TGCAGTGCTGCTACAGGGGAAGAAGGCTATGGCTACACCTTC,CSAATGEEGYGYTF